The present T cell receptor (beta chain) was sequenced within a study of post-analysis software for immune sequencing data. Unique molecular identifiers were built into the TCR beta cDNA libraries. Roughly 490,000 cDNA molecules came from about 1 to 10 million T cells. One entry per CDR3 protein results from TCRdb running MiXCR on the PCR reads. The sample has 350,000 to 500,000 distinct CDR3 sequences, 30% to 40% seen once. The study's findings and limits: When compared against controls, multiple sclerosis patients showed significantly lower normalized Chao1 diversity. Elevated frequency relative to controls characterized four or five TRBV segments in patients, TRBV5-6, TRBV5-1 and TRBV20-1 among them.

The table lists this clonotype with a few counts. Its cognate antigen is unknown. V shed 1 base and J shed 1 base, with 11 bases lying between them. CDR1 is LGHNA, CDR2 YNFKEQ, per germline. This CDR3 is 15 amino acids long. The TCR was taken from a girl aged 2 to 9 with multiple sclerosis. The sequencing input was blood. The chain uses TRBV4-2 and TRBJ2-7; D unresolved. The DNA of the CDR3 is TGTGCCAGCAGCCAAGGGGCTGAAAGGTCCTACGAGCAGTACTTC. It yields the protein CASSQGAERSYEQYF.